This T cell receptor (beta chain) is from a study of shared clonotypes between healthy human individuals (dated by TCRdb to the early 2020s). In terms of the full investigation: The cohort comprised two women and three men aged 18 to 49 years. Per donor, three plates each were used for CD4 naive and CD4 memory, two for CD8 naive, and one for CD8 memory. To estimate repertoire size and how much clonotype sharing occurs between individuals, the study deeply sequenced the blood TCR repertoires of about five healthy adults. To increase sequencing depth and limit assay-specific biases, different laboratories used diverse techniques to prepare libraries and sequence TCR repertoires. Each donor's leukapheresis produced roughly between roughly 0.85 and 9.5 billion PBMCs.

Using the deep immunoSEQ assay, TCR CDR3 regions were amplified from genomic DNA by multiplex PCR. Extracted genomic DNA from each cell subset was distributed evenly across all wells of several immunoSEQ 96-well plates, and each plate was treated as a replicate. For sorted subsets, around 200 ng genomic DNA, equal to 25,000 to 35,000 T cell genomes, was loaded into each replicate PCR. Purified libraries were measured with a Qubit 3.0 fluorometer, size-checked on a Bioanalyzer 2100, and measured again with the KAPA Library Quantification kit. Every immunoSEQ 96-well plate was sequenced on a separate single-read 150-cycle Illumina NextSeq 550 flow cell. Per the source publication's procedure: Because only junctional sequences without quality scores were contained in the immunoSEQ output, filtering matching that applied to full-length reads could not be performed. To assign V/J genes and CDR3, sequences were annotated against IMGT germline references using PyIR, a Python wrapper for IgBLAST v1.9. Reads were filtered out if the reads had weak V/J assignments (E-value above 1e-6), no CDR3, stop codons, out-of-frame junctions, or ambiguous translated residues. V3J clonotypes were defined by identical inferred V gene, J gene, and CDR3 amino acid sequence. Percentage overlap between repertoires was computed as shared unique clonotypes divided by the size of the smaller repertoire. RTK rarefaction, the Chao1 estimator, and Recon v2.1 estimates of unobserved clonotypes were used to assess repertoire richness. OLGA was used to compute generation probabilities for all TCRbeta clonotypes that the gDNA method yielded from a handful of donors. TCRdb re-hosts the immuneACCESS table, in-frame sequences only. Its copies lack some clones; in the studies checked, an unresolved V gene accounts for under half of them, and the cause for the rest is not known. The V and J calls and clone size come from that table; D and trimming were worked out from the DNA. Recorded for this sample are around 2,000,000 clones; 95% of them occurred a single time. The top ten constitute around 0.13% of the sample.

Healthy HIV-negative adults with no recently reported acute infections or vaccinations were included as donors. Every donor was a Caucasian adult residing in Nashville, Tennessee, USA. CD4+ T cells were enriched by magnetic negative selection; naive cells were then positively selected on CD45RA, and the negative fraction formed the memory subset. Blood was obtained by leukapheresis, after which PBMCs were separated by Ficoll-Histopaque density gradient centrifugation and cryopreserved in liquid nitrogen vapor phase. Purity and quantity of every magnetically sorted T cell population were checked by analytical flow cytometry. Genomic DNA was isolated from every sorted fraction and measured by UV absorbance on a Nanodrop 2000c. What the authors observed across the whole study: Pairwise subsampling led to the expectation that sequencing depth would affect the degree of clonotype sharing among donors. When several donors were compared, the shared fraction of clonotypes was 5% to 6.5% for naive CD4, approximately 3.3% for naive CD8, 2% to 2.5% for memory CD4, and around 0.4% for memory CD8. Because the study included a small number of donors, the genetic and exposure-history diversity represented was limited. Incomplete sequencing was indicated by rarefaction of sorted-subset datasets, despite the large sequencing depth. Larger estimated clonotype richness was generally found for naive subsets than for memory subsets. Compared with non-shared clonotypes, the clonotypes found in all four sorted-subset donors had higher generation probabilities. Only blood was sampled, and tissue TCR repertoires likely differ from those in blood.

Trimming removed 4 bases from V and 8 bases from J, leaving 12 bases between the germline ends. The CDR3 numbers 14 residues from cysteine through phenylalanine. The retained sequence is limited to the CDR3, 42 bases, with the frame set at the first base. The germline V gene (reference sequence) specifies MNHEY as CDR1 and SMNVEV as CDR2. Note on this clone: No cognate antigen has been identified for it. No qualities accompany the bases; no much larger clone lies one base away.

The sample comprised naive CD4+ T cells sorted from blood. In light of the paper, this sample's cell subset or site label describes: CD45RA+ positively selected. The chain was built from TRBV27 and TRBJ1-6, with a weak D call of TRBD1 (5 bases match). This clonotype was obtained from a man younger than 30 in good health. In nucleotides, the sequence is TGTGCCAGCAGTTCGGGACTAAATTATTCACCCCTCCACTTT. It encodes CASSSGLNYSPLHF.